These 6 T cell receptor beta chains share one sample of origin, sequenced in a study of vaccination and CD4 T cells after COVID-19. Treatment indicated: roughly 11-day PBMC culture with coronavirus spike peptide pools or control peptides (ViraFEST assay). Sequencing of cultured CD4+ T cell DNA used the Oncomine TCR Beta short-read assay. TCRdb passed the PCR reads through MiXCR, listing each CDR3 protein once. The sample contains 15,000 to 20,000 distinct CDR3 sequences, approximately 68% of which appear only once. For these receptors, no antigen is known. Sequencing was carried out using CD4+ T cells from blood, cultured in vitro. The receptor set was obtained from a human donor who had recovered from COVID-19.

The chain combines TRBV20-1 with TRBJ1-5; no definite D call. Germline-derived CDR1 and CDR2 are DFQATT and SNEGSKA (reference sequence). V dropped 3 bases and J dropped 0 bases, with 9 bases sitting between them. This CDR3 comprises 14 residues. Here the CDR3 reads CSASRTYSNQPQHF. CDR3 in DNA: TGCAGTGCTAGTCGGACCTATAGCAATCAGCCCCAGCATTTT.

This clonotype was picked up a small number of times. The chain carries TRBV7-2 and TRBJ2-2, with D maybe TRBD2 (6 bases). Germline V CDR1 and CDR2: SGHTA, FQGNSA. This CDR3 is built from 14 residues. V was cut by 5 bases and J by 4 bases, with 11 bases left in between. The CDR3 nucleotides read TGTGCCAGCAGCCGTCCCGGGGGCACCGGGGAGCTGTTTTTT. This gives the protein CASSRPGGTGELFF.

The chain carries TRBV28 and TRBJ1-3; TRBD1 matches at 7 bases. V gave up 3 bases and J gave up 1 base; unmatched junction bases: 6. The CDR3 has 16 amino acids. In germline, CDR1 is MDHEN, CDR2 SYDVKM. CDR3 sequence reads: CASSLNRGRSGNTIYF. The CDR3 nucleotides read TGTGCCAGCAGTTTGAACAGGGGTAGATCTGGAAACACCATATATTTT.

This clonotype was seen a few times. The chain links TRBV15 to TRBJ1-2; D unclear. CDR1 LNHNV and CDR2 YYDKDF come from the germline V gene (reference sequence). This CDR3 is built from 13 residues. Trimming stripped 4 bases from V and 4 bases from J, with 10 bases between. The CDR3 is CATSIGRSYGYTF. CDR3 DNA sequence: TGTGCCACCAGCATAGGGAGGAGCTATGGCTACACCTTC. Full variable domain (rest looked up from reference TRBV15 and TRBJ1-2): DAMVIQNPRYQVTQFGKPVTLSCSQTLNHNVMYWYQQKSSQAPKLLFHYYDKDFNNEADTPDNFQSRRPNTSFCFLDIRSPGLGDTAMYLCATSIGRSYGYTFGSGTRLTVV.

This chain connects TRBV6-1 to TRBJ1-5; possible D gene TRBD1, 5 bases. Trimming removed 8 bases from V and 7 bases from J, with 18 bases in between. The CDR3 loop spans 14 amino acids. CDR1 and CDR2 from the germline V gene are MNHNS and SASEGT. CDR3 sequence: CASGSLWGEQPQHF. The DNA for the CDR3 is TGTGCCAGCGGAAGCTTATGGGGGGAGCAGCCCCAGCATTTT.

This chain connects TRBV28 to TRBJ1-6, with D possibly being TRBD1 (6 bases). In germline, CDR1 is MDHEN, CDR2 SYDVKM. The CDR3 extends over 16 amino acids. V gave up 10 bases and J gave up 1 base, with 17 bases separating them. The CDR3 loop is CATGGAAGSYNSPLHF. The CDR3 DNA sequence: TGTGCCACCGGGGGGGCGGCGGGGTCCTATAATTCACCCCTCCACTTT.